This T cell receptor (beta chain) was sequenced during a study of blood T cell repertoires in COVID-19. Study-level information: PBMCs, B-cell-depleted T cells, or T cells were the source of the cDNA or gDNA that made up the material.

Germline V lookup: CDR1 MNHEY, CDR2 SVGAGI. The CDR3 sequence is 13 residues long. Trimming removed 7 bases from V and 7 bases from J, with 14 bases in between. Per the study methods: The assay estimated nucleated cells by amplifying reference gene primers. TCRdb's copy holds only in-frame clones and misses some; the assay was immunoSEQ multiplex PCR. V, J and clone size are taken as reported in that table, and D and trimming were inferred from the DNA itself. In the table there are some 150,000 clones, roughly 82% of which are singletons. This clone occurred a few times. This clonotype was sampled from a woman in her 50s with acute or convalescent COVID-19. V gene TRBV6-5 combines with J gene TRBJ2-4, with D perhaps matching TRBD2 (5 bases). The sequencing input was peripheral blood. The CDR3 region has the DNA TGTGCCAGCACCGAACTCGGGATGAACATTCAGTACTTC. Amino acids: CASTELGMNIQYF.